This paragraph reports one T cell receptor beta chain. V was pared by 8 bases and J by 1 base, with 12 bases between. Looked up from germline, CDR1 is MNHNY and CDR2 is SVGAGI (reference sequence). There are 14 residues in the CDR3. The PCR made use of 60 Vbeta and 13 Jbeta primers. Some clones are missing from TCRdb's copy, which holds only in-frame ones; the method was immunoSEQ multiplex PCR. Of 150,000 to 200,000 clones listed, 76% are singletons. The data were obtained in a study of cytomegalovirus exposure and HLA in healthy donors. About the study: Genetic ancestry analysis placed approximately 78% of the 398 donors that were genotyped in the Caucasian-associated cluster.

This chain uses TRBV6-6 with TRBJ1-5, with D maybe TRBD1 (5 bases). The sequenced material came from PBMCs. This receptor was taken from a female donor in good health and CMV-seronegative. This chain's CDR3 is CASGGERSNQPQHF. The CDR3 region has the DNA TGTGCCAGCGGGGGGGAAAGGAGCAATCAGCCCCAGCATTTT.